A selection of T cell receptor beta chains follows, all from one sample in a study of blood T cell repertoires in COVID-19. Profiled with immunoSEQ multiplex PCR; TCRdb holds only in-frame clones, not every one. Of over 150,000 clones detected, about 88% appear once; the ten largest clones hold about 7.7%. The sequenced material came from PBMCs or T cells enriched from blood (not recorded which). The receptors shown here come from a man aged 45 to 65 who had recovered from COVID-19. The CDR3 runs from the conserved cysteine through the conserved F or W. A D gene is named only where the DNA matches it firmly. Not all rows give a size; the values are once, few, many and, for expanded clones, a class.

size: NA
V: TRBV5-1
D: NA
J: TRBJ2-2
DNA: TGCGCCAGCAGCTCCCGACAGTCGAACACCGGGGAGCTGTTTTTT
CDR3: CASSSRQSNTGELFF

size: NA
V: TRBV5-6
D: NA
J: TRBJ1-2
DNA: TGTGCCAGCAGGATCGGTTCTGACTATGGCTACACCTTC
CDR3: CASRIGSDYGYTF

size: NA
V: TRBV24-1
D: TRBD1
J: TRBJ2-5
DNA: TGTGCCACCAGTGACTCGACAGGGGTAGAGACCCAGTACTTC
CDR3: CATSDSTGVETQYF

size: NA
V: TRBV7-6
D: NA
J: TRBJ2-5
DNA: TGTGCCAGCAGCCCTCTGCAGGCGGGGGCGGGGGAGACCCAGTACTTC
CDR3: CASSPLQAGAGETQYF

size: NA
V: TRBV5-1
D: NA
J: TRBJ1-2
DNA: TGCGCCAGCAGCCCAGGCGGGGGGCGCGAATACTATGGCTACACCTTC
CDR3: CASSPGGGREYYGYTF

size: once
V: TRBV5-4
D: NA
J: TRBJ1-4
DNA: TGTGCCAGCAGCTTAGGCGGAGGGAGAACTAATGAAAAACTGTTTTTT
CDR3: CASSLGGGRTNEKLFF

size: NA
V: TRBV9
D: NA
J: TRBJ2-7
DNA: TGTGCCAGCAGCGACCCCTCGGCAGGGCGCTCCTACGAGCAGTACTTC
CDR3: CASSDPSAGRSYEQYF

size: few
V: TRBV5-5
D: TRBD1
J: TRBJ1-1
DNA: TGTGCCAGCAGCCCGGGAGGGGGCCAGATGGCTGAAGCTTTCTTT
CDR3: CASSPGGGQMAEAFF

size: NA
V: TRBV5-1
D: TRBD1
J: TRBJ1-6
DNA: TGCGCCAGCAGTCACGCACAGGGGGCGCCTATTTCACCCCTCCACTTT
CDR3: CASSHAQGAPISPLHF

size: NA
V: TRBV6-2/TRBV6-3
D: NA
J: TRBJ1-1
DNA: TGTGCCAGCAGTTACAAGGGGGAGACCACTGAAGCTTTCTTT
CDR3: CASSYKGETTEAFF

size: NA
V: TRBV11-3
D: TRBD1
J: TRBJ2-2
DNA: TGTGCCAGCAGCCGACAGGGCCAAACCATTCTCGCCGGGGAGCTGTTTTTT
CDR3: CASSRQGQTILAGELFF

size: NA
V: TRBV13
D: TRBD1
J: TRBJ1-2
DNA: TGTGCCAGCAGCCAAGGGACAGGGGAGAGTGGCTACACCTTC
CDR3: CASSQGTGESGYTF

size: NA
V: TRBV4-1
D: NA
J: TRBJ1-5
DNA: TGCGCCAGCAGCCCCGACCCCGGAAGGGGAAGCAATCAGCCCCAGCATTTT
CDR3: CASSPDPGRGSNQPQHF

size: NA
V: TRBV13
D: NA
J: TRBJ1-6
DNA: TGTGCCAGCAGCTTAGCGCGGTATTCACCCCTCCACTTT
CDR3: CASSLARYSPLHF

size: NA
V: TRBV5-4
D: TRBD1
J: TRBJ2-7
DNA: TGTGCCAGCAGCCACCCCCGCGACAGGGGGCTTGAGCAGTACTTC
CDR3: CASSHPRDRGLEQYF

size: NA
V: TRBV29-1
D: NA
J: TRBJ1-2
DNA: TGCAGCGTCCGAAGAACGGACTATGGCTACACCTTC
CDR3: CSVRRTDYGYTF

size: NA
V: TRBV21-1
D: NA
J: TRBJ2-1
DNA: TGTGCCAGCAGCCCCGCGGGACTAGCACACAATGAGCAGTTCTTC
CDR3: CASSPAGLAHNEQFF

size: NA
V: TRBV6-5
D: NA
J: TRBJ2-7
DNA: TGTGCCAGCAGTTCGACCCACAGGGGGAGGGCCTACGAGCAGTACTTC
CDR3: CASSSTHRGRAYEQYF

size: NA
V: TRBV18
D: NA
J: TRBJ1-5
DNA: TGTGCCAGCTCACCGACGGGGAACAATCAGCCCCAGCATTTT
CDR3: CASSPTGNNQPQHF

size: NA
V: TRBV6-5
D: NA
J: TRBJ2-2
DNA: TGTGCCAGCAGTTTGGCAGCGAACACCGGGGAGCTGTTTTTT
CDR3: CASSLAANTGELFF